Listed below are T cell receptor beta chains from one sample, sequenced in a study of Ad26.COV2.S vaccination and SARS-CoV-2 variants. Only in-frame clones appear in the TCRdb table, and some are missing; sequencing was by immunoSEQ multiplex PCR. The table includes hundreds of thousands of clones, around 89% detected once. Specimen: peripheral blood, collected in a trial of Ad26.COV2.S vaccine versus placebo. The receptors were sampled from a person between 18 and 65 years old who received the Ad26.COV2.S COVID-19 vaccine or a placebo. CDR3s include the opening cysteine and the closing phenylalanine or tryptophan. A D gene is named only where the DNA matches it firmly.

NA TRBJ1-1 TRBV6-6 CASLGSGAFF
TRBD1 TRBJ1-3 TRBV18 CASSRTGPGYTIYF
TRBD1 TRBJ2-7 TRBV7-9 CASSPGTGSYEQYF
TRBD1 TRBJ1-3 TRBV9 CASSGSVDRVRGLENTIYF
NA TRBJ2-3 TRBV30 CAWSRGGQTDTQYF
NA TRBJ2-7 TRBV18 CASSGDPGYEQYF
NA TRBJ1-2 TRBV25-1 CASSESGPLGGTYGYTF
NA TRBJ2-1 TRBV13 CASSLTRLNEQFF
NA TRBJ1-2 TRBV7-2 CASSFRMGHQGGYTF
TRBD1 TRBJ1-5 TRBV2 CASGTGQQPQHF
TRBD1 TRBJ1-4 TRBV19 CASSTGQLQLKRLFF
TRBD1 TRBJ2-5 TRBV12-3/TRBV12-4 CASSRDRGETQYF
TRBD2 TRBJ2-1 TRBV20-1 CSASRVGLRTYNEQFF
TRBD1 TRBJ2-5 TRBV2 CASSQGTGLQETQYF
NA TRBJ1-5 TRBV18 CASSPNRETQPQHF
NA TRBJ1-2 TRBV2 CANNRVDYGYTF
TRBD2 TRBJ2-5 TRBV10-3 CAISDGLEETQYF
NA TRBJ1-2 TRBV5-4 CASSLTGFNYGYTF
NA TRBJ1-1 TRBV2 CASSESVGAFF
NA TRBJ2-2 TRBV11-2 CASSFGRGELFF
NA TRBJ2-7 TRBV30 CAWRDFGKGSYEQYF
TRBD2 TRBJ2-5 TRBV11-2 CASSSVAGRYQETQYF
NA TRBJ2-7 TRBV6-2/TRBV6-3 CASSYSIGETYEQYF
NA TRBJ2-1 TRBV5-1 CASSLAGTPSYNEQFF
TRBD2 TRBJ2-3 TRBV11-2 CASSLRVPSGTSRTDTQYF
NA TRBJ2-5 TRBV10-1 CASSEMTSQETQYF
NA TRBJ2-3 TRBV6-1 CASSLALSTDTQYF
NA TRBJ1-1 TRBV18 CASSPPQGRAFF
NA TRBJ1-2 TRBV5-1 CASSPETISGGYTF
NA TRBJ1-5 TRBV18 CASSPPEAPGRQHF
NA TRBJ2-7 TRBV6-1 CASSEEGGIPLKEQYF
NA TRBJ1-5 TRBV6-5 CASSYNRNSNQPQHF
TRBD1 TRBJ2-1 TRBV5-4 CASSSRQGFYNEQFF
TRBD2 TRBJ2-3 TRBV11-3 CASSLGEGTSGTDTQYF
NA TRBJ1-2 TRBV5-1 CASSAWDTQWDGYTF
TRBD1 TRBJ1-3 TRBV19 CASSRQGGGSGNTIYF
NA TRBJ1-5 TRBV18 CASSPQGGVNQPQHF
TRBD2 TRBJ2-5 TRBV10-1 CASSPGSAGGQETQYF
NA TRBJ1-2 TRBV2 CASSEDYAIPHGYTF
TRBD1 TRBJ2-7 TRBV29-1 CSGGGRGTGLAEQYF
TRBD1 TRBJ2-3 TRBV13 CASRVGTGVLGTQYF
NA TRBJ2-5 TRBV2 CASSELVRQETQYF
NA TRBJ2-1 TRBV6-1 CASSEARGRGNNEQFF
NA TRBJ1-4 TRBV30 CAWDRGGDNEKLFF
NA TRBJ1-1 TRBV5-4 CASSSSTATTEAFF
NA TRBJ2-7 TRBV3-1/TRBV3-2 CASSQVGYEQYF
NA TRBJ2-5 TRBV5-1 CASTPTPGAETQYF
TRBD1 TRBJ1-2 TRBV7-2 CASSLGTGSLLGGYTF
NA TRBJ2-5 TRBV10-1 CASSRTPSETQYF
NA TRBJ2-1 TRBV14 CASSQVTTSYNEQFF
NA TRBJ2-6 TRBV7-9 CASSWGPSSGANVLTF
NA TRBJ2-7 TRBV9 CASSPRGGLDFYEQYF
TRBD1 TRBJ2-3 TRBV19 CASSTDRGTDTQYF
TRBD2 TRBJ2-3 TRBV20-1 CSASTSGGETSTDTQYF